A single sample gave rise to the 27 T cell receptor beta chains below, sequenced in a study of blood T cell repertoires in COVID-19. TCRdb's copy holds only in-frame clones and misses some; the assay was immunoSEQ multiplex PCR. Of fewer than 450,000 clones in the sample, about 90% were seen once. Sequences were obtained from peripheral blood. The receptors derive from a woman under 30 who had recovered from COVID-19.

The J gene is TRBJ2-2, the V gene TRBV5-4; the match to TRBD1 covers 7 bases. Germline CDR1 reads SGHNT; CDR2 reads YYREEE (reference sequence). The CDR3 totals 15 residues. V lost 0 bases, J lost 5 bases, and 4 bases stayed unmatched. CDR3 amino acids: CASSLVSRGTGELFF. The DNA of the CDR3 is TGTGCCAGCAGCTTGGTTTCCAGGGGGACCGGGGAGCTGTTTTTT.

The chain is built from TRBV7-2 and TRBJ1-2; D might be TRBD1 (5 bases). The CDR3 sequence is 15 residues long. The V gene lost 1 base and the J gene lost 7 bases, with 16 bases spanning the gap. Looked up from germline, CDR1 is SGHTA and CDR2 is FQGNSA. CDR3 nucleotides: TGTGCCAGCAGCTTAGACAGGCACTACTCCATTGGCTACACCTTC. It is translated as CASSLDRHYSIGYTF.

The chain uses TRBV11-2 and TRBJ2-1; 7 bases are shared with TRBD2. This CDR3 comprises 14 residues. Germline lookup yields CDR1 SGHAT and CDR2 FQNNGV. The V and J ends lost 1 base and 9 bases, in that order; junction bases with no gene match: 6. As DNA, the CDR3 is TGTGCCAGCAGCTTAGTCGGGAGGTCTGGTGAGCAGTTCTTC. This translates into CASSLVGRSGEQFF.

The rearrangement joins TRBV11-2 to TRBJ2-1; D may be TRBD2 (5 bases). The CDR3 consists of 16 residues. Trimming pared 1 base from V and 4 bases from J, leaving 14 bases between. CDR1 SGHAT and CDR2 FQNNGV come from the germline V gene. The CDR3 loop reads CASSLGILEGYNEQFF. The CDR3 DNA reads as TGTGCCAGCAGCTTAGGTATACTAGAGGGATACAATGAGCAGTTCTTC.

CDR3 DNA sequence: TGTGCCAGCAGCGCTAGCGGGAGGCCTTACGAGCAGTACGTC. Protein: CASSASGRPYEQYV. The J gene is TRBJ2-7, the V gene TRBV11-2, with 11 bases identical to TRBD2. The ends lost 5 bases at V and 4 bases at J; junction bases unmatched: 4. CDR3 length equals 14 residues. The germline CDR1 and CDR2 sequences are SGHAT and FQNNGV.

V and J are TRBV7-8 and TRBJ1-5, with TRBD1 matching 7 bases. J was trimmed by 0 bases and V by 5 bases; bases with no gene match: 10. This CDR3 spans 17 amino acids. Germline CDR1 SGHVS, CDR2 FQNEAQ. The CDR3 region has the DNA TGTGCCAGCAGCCCGCAGTCCAGGGGGATTAGCAATCAGCCCCAGCATTTT. As protein: CASSPQSRGISNQPQHF. Complete variable domain (other parts from reference TRBV7-8 and TRBJ1-5): GAGVSQSPRYKVAKRGQDVALRCDPISGHVSLFWYQQALGQGPEFLTYFQNEAQLDKSGLPSDRFFAERPEGSVSTLKIQRTQQEDSAVYLCASSPQSRGISNQPQHFGDGTRLSIL.

V usage is TRBV3-1 (or the pseudogene TRBV3-2) and J usage is TRBJ2-1; TRBD2 matches at 7 bases. Germline CDR1 LGHDT, CDR2 YNNKEL (reference sequence). The ends lost 4 bases at V and 5 bases at J; junction bases unmatched: 8. There are 15 residues in the CDR3. DNA of the CDR3: TGTGCCAGCAGCCCGGGAGGAGGCGGGAACAATGAGCAGTTCTTC. This gives the protein CASSPGGGGNNEQFF.

The CDR3 is CASSPLAGNTGELFF. CDR3 DNA sequence: TGTGCCAGCAGCCCACTAGCGGGGAACACCGGGGAGCTGTTTTTT. This chain uses TRBV11-3 with TRBJ2-2, with 9 bases that match TRBD2. V lost 5 bases, J lost 1 base, and 2 bases stayed unmatched. This CDR3 has 15 residues. CDR1 is SGHNT and CDR2 is YENEEA in the germline V gene.

The chain has TRBV5-4 and TRBJ2-2; 9 bases line up with TRBD2. The V gene's germline CDR1 is SGHNT and CDR2 YYREEE (reference sequence). The CDR3 loop spans 16 amino acids. Trimming cost V 4 bases and J 5 bases; bases outside gene matches: 9. CDR3 DNA: TGTGCCAGCAGCCCGGGGAGCGGGAGGTGGACCGGGGAGCTGTTTTTT. Its translation is CASSPGSGRWTGELFF.

The V and J genes are TRBV2 and TRBJ2-1; 12 bases map to TRBD2. J gave up 0 bases and V 6 bases, and 9 bases lay outside the gene matches. There are 18 residues in the CDR3. Germline lookup yields CDR1 SNHLY and CDR2 FYNNEI. CDR3 loop: CASRKLAGGPSSYNEQFF. As DNA, the CDR3 is TGTGCCAGCAGGAAACTAGCGGGAGGCCCCAGCTCCTACAATGAGCAGTTCTTC.

The V call is TRBV4-1, the J call TRBJ2-5; TRBD2 matches at 12 bases. Germline CDR1 MGHRA, CDR2 YSYEKL. The CDR3 totals 16 residues. V dropped 4 bases and J dropped 4; count of bases not matched to a gene: 7. This CDR3 is CASSLRLAGEGETQYF. CDR3 DNA sequence: TGCGCCAGCAGCCTCAGACTAGCGGGAGAGGGAGAGACCCAGTACTTC.

V and J are TRBV24-1 and TRBJ2-7; no reliable D call. The germline CDR1 and CDR2 sequences are KGHDR and SFDVKD. The V gene lost 0 bases and the J gene lost 2 bases, with 10 bases spanning the gap. The CDR3 has 15 amino acids. The CDR3, as DNA: TGTGCCACCAGTGATTTGGAGGAATCCACCTACGAGCAGTACGTC. This encodes CATSDLEESTYEQYV.

The CDR3 region is CASTPGQTSTDTQYF. The CDR3 nucleotides are TGCGCCAGCACCCCGGGACAGACTAGCACAGATACGCAGTATTTT. The chain is built from TRBV5-1 and TRBJ2-3, with 7 bases lining up with TRBD1. V shed 6 bases and J 0 bases; nucleotides not matched to a gene: 7. The CDR3 covers 15 residues. Germline CDR1 and CDR2: SGHRS and YFSETQ.

For the CDR3, the DNA is TGTGCCAGCAGCACCCCCGCGGCAGCCTCTGGAAACACCATATATTTT. As protein: CASSTPAAASGNTIYF. This chain uses TRBV7-2 with TRBJ1-3; D remains ambiguous. The germline gives CDR1 SGHTA, CDR2 FQGNSA. Deletions cut 5 bases from V and 0 bases from J, with 14 bases between. This CDR3 has 16 residues.

The rearrangement joins TRBV27 to TRBJ2-3; D is perhaps TRBD1 (5 bases). The ends were cut back, 3 bases at V and 0 bases at J, with 10 bases in the middle. The germline V gene encodes CDR1 MNHEY and CDR2 SMNVEV (reference sequence). This CDR3 spans 15 amino acids. CDR3 in amino acids: CASSFVGQSTDTQYF. DNA for the CDR3: TGTGCCAGCAGTTTCGTGGGGCAAAGCACAGATACGCAGTATTTT.

This chain uses TRBV9 with TRBJ1-1; weak D call: TRBD1 (5 bases). This CDR3 has 14 amino acids. Trimming took off 2 bases at V and 1 base at J, with 9 bases between the two ends. Germline V gene lookup returns CDR1 SGDLS and CDR2 YYNGEE. In DNA, the CDR3 is TGTGCCAGCAGCGTCTCAACAGGGAACACTGAAGCTTTCTTT. Translated, it gives CASSVSTGNTEAFF.

The chain carries TRBV10-2 and TRBJ1-1, with 10 bases fitting TRBD1. The CDR3 runs to 13 residues. CDR1 and CDR2 (germline): WSHSY, SAAADI. Trimming at V came to 5 bases and at J to 7 bases, leaving 4 bases not matched to a gene. CDR3 nucleotide sequence: TGCGCCAGCAGTCCCGGGACAGGGGTTGAAGCTTTCTTT. It yields the protein CASSPGTGVEAFF.

V is TRBV29-1 and J is TRBJ2-3; 10 nucleotides line up with TRBD2. The CDR3 length is 15 residues. After removal of 4 bases from V and 4 bases from J, the junction contained 8 bases not matched to a gene. In germline, CDR1 is SQVTM, CDR2 ANQGSEA. The CDR3, as DNA: TGCAGCGTTGTAGGGACTAGCGAATATTCAGATACGCAGTATTTT. Translated, it gives CSVVGTSEYSDTQYF.

V usage is TRBV25-1 and J usage is TRBJ2-3, with 14 nucleotides matching TRBD2. Germline assignment: CDR1 MGHDK and CDR2 SYGVNS. The V gene end was trimmed by 2 bases and the J gene end by 3 bases; junction bases not matched to a gene: 1. CDR3 length: 16 residues. The CDR3, as DNA: TGTGCCAGCAGTGAAGGACTAGCGGGAGGAACAGATACGCAGTATTTT. It is translated as CASSEGLAGGTDTQYF.

V gene TRBV7-9 combines with J gene TRBJ1-2, with 9 bases identical to TRBD1. Germline CDR1 reads SEHNR; CDR2 reads FQNEAQ (reference sequence). The CDR3 length is 17 residues. J gave up 2 bases and V 6 bases, and 13 bases lay outside the gene matches. The CDR3 coding sequence is TGTGCCAGCAGTTCGCGCCCCGGGACAGGGTTCAACTATGGCTACACCTTC. Translation: CASSSRPGTGFNYGYTF.

The chain couples TRBV19 to TRBJ1-2; the match to TRBD1 covers 7 bases. Germline-derived CDR1 and CDR2 are LNHDA and SQIVND (reference sequence). V shed 7 bases and J 4 bases; nucleotides not matched to a gene: 9. The CDR3 spans 14 residues. Here the CDR3 DNA reads TGTGCCAGTATTCAGACAGGGTGGAGCTATGGCTACACCTTC. Amino acid sequence: CASIQTGWSYGYTF.

This clone came up once. The chain is built from TRBV21-1 and TRBJ2-7; TRBD1, the D gene given by the table, was not confirmed from the DNA. TRBV21-1 is a pseudogene locus. The CDR3 covers 12 residues. DNA for the CDR3: TGTGCCAGCAGCAAAGGGCAATGTCAGGGTTATGTC. Translated: CASSKGQCQGYV.

In nucleotides, the CDR3 is TGTGCCAGCAGCCCACAAACAGGGTCGCGTGGCTACACCTTC. It translates to CASSPQTGSRGYTF. The chain employs TRBV9 and TRBJ1-2, with D maybe TRBD1 (6 bases). Trimming cost V 4 bases and J 7 bases, with 17 bases left between them. CDR1 and CDR2 (germline): SGDLS, YYNGEE. The CDR3 is 14 amino acids. The full variable domain, completed using reference TRBV9 and TRBJ1-2, is DSGVTQTPKHLITATGQRVTLRCSPRSGDLSVYWYQQSLDQGLQFLIQYYNGEERAKGNILERFSAQQFPDLHSELNLSSLELGDSALYFCASSPQTGSRGYTFGSGTRLTVV.

This clone is a singleton in its sample. This chain connects TRBV7-2 to TRBJ2-5; a possible D gene is TRBD2 (6 bases). The germline CDR1 and CDR2 sequences are SGHTA and FQGNSA. This CDR3 spans 15 amino acids. V lost 1 base and J 6 bases, leaving 15 bases between the germline ends. The CDR3 here is CASSLGVGLEKTQYF. DNA of the CDR3: TGTGCCAGCAGCTTAGGTGTGGGACTCGAGAAGACCCAGTACTTC.

This chain links TRBV13 with TRBJ2-1, with 9 bases identical to TRBD2. V lost 5 bases to trimming and J lost 5 bases; unmatched junction nucleotides: 22. Germline V lookup: CDR1 PRHDT, CDR2 FYEKMQ (reference sequence). CDR3 length equals 20 residues. The CDR3 sequence: CASSRRGRLTRREGNNEQFF. In DNA form, the CDR3 reads TGTGCCAGCAGCCGCAGGGGACGCCTTACACGGCGGGAGGGTAACAATGAGCAGTTCTTC.

V usage is TRBV5-4 and J usage is TRBJ2-3; 11 bases fit TRBD2. V shed 4 bases, J shed 3 bases, and the junction held 7 bases outside the gene matches. Looked up from germline, CDR1 is SGHNT and CDR2 is YYREEE (reference sequence). This CDR3 is built from 16 residues. CDR3 bases: TGTGCCAGCAGCACCCTGACTAGCGGGATAACAGATACGCAGTATTTT. This codes for CASSTLTSGITDTQYF.

For the CDR3, the DNA is TGCGCCAGCAGCTTGGACGGCAGGGGGTATGGCTACACCTTC. Translating it yields CASSLDGRGYGYTF. The genes are TRBV5-1 and TRBJ1-2, with 7 bases aligning to TRBD1. V was clipped by 0 bases and J by 5 bases; unmatched bases: 4. The CDR3 extends over 14 amino acids. CDR1 is SGHRS, CDR2 YFSETQ, per germline.